This T cell receptor beta chain was sequenced in a study of cytomegalovirus exposure and HLA in healthy donors. As for the study in general: Out of 398 genotyped donors, about 80% belonged to the Caucasian-associated ancestry cluster.

The V segment lost 0 bases and the J segment 2 bases; nucleotides outside the gene matches: 7. The CDR3 runs 17 residues. In germline, CDR1 is SGHNT, CDR2 YYREEE (reference sequence). 60 Vbeta and 13 Jbeta primers were used in PCR. Generated by immunoSEQ multiplex PCR, the TCRdb table keeps only in-frame clones and is missing some. The sample has about 120,000 clones, roughly 70% seen once; the top ten hold roughly 3%. Sequencing was done on a sample of PBMCs. The rearrangement uses TRBV5-4 and TRBJ2-7; 11 nucleotides match TRBD2. The clonotype originates from a middle-aged woman in good health and CMV-seropositive. CDR3 sequence reads: CASSLGDPSGRTYEQYF. In DNA, the CDR3 is TGTGCCAGCAGCTTGGGTGACCCTAGCGGGAGGACCTACGAGCAGTACTTC.